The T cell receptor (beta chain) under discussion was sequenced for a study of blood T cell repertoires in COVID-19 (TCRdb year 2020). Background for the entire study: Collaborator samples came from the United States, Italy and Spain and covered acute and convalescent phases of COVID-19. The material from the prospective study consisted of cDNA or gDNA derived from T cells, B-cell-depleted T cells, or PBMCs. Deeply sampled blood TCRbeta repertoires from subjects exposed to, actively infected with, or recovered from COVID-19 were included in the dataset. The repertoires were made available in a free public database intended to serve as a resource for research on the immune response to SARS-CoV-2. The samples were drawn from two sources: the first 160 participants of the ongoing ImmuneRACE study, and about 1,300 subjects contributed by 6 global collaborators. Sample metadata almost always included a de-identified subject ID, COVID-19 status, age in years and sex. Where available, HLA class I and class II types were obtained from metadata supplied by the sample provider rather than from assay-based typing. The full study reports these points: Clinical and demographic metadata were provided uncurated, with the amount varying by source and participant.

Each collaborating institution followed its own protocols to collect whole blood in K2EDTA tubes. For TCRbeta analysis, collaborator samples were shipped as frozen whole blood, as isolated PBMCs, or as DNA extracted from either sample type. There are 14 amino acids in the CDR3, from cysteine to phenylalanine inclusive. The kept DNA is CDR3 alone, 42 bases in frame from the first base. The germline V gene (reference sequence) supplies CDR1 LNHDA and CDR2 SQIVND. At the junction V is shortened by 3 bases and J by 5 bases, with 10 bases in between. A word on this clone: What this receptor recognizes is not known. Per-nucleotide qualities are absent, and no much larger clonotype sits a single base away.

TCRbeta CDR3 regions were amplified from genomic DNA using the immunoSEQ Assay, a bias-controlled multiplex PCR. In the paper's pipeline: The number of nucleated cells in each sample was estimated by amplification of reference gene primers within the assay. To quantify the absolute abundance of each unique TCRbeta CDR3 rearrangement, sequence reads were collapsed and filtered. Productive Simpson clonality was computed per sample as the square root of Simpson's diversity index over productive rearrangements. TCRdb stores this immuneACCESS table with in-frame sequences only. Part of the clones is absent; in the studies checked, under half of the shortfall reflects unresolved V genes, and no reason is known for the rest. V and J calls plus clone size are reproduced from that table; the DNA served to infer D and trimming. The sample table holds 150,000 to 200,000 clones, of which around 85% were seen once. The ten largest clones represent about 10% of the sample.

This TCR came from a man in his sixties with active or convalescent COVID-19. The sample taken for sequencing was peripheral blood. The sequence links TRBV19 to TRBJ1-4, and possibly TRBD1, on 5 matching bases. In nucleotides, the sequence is TGTGCCAGTAGTATGGTTGGGGCAAATGAAAAACTGTTTTTT. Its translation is CASSMVGANEKLFF.